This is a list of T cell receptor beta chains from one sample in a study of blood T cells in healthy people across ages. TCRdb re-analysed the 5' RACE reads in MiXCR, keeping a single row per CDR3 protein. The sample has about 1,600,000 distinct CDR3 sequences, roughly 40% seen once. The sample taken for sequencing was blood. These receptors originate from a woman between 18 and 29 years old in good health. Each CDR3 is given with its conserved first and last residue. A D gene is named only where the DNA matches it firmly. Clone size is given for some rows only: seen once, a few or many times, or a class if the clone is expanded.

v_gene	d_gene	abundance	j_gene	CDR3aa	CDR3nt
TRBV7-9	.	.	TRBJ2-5	CASSLVQGEETQYF	TGTGCCAGCAGCTTAGTTCAGGGAGAGGAGACCCAGTACTTC
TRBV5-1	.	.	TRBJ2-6	CASTRLGIDREASGANVLTF	TGCGCCAGCACCCGACTTGGTATCGACAGGGAGGCCTCTGGGGCCAACGTCCTGACTTTC
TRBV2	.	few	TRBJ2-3	CASSESPLLPAAQYF	TGTGCCAGCAGTGAAAGCCCATTATTACCGGCGGCGCAGTATTTT
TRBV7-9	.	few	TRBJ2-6	CASSSRYTSGANVLTF	TGTGCCAGCAGCTCCCGCTATACCTCTGGGGCCAACGTCCTGACTTTC
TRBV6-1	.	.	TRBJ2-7	CASRPPGPRSYEQYF	TGTGCCAGCAGACCCCCGGGACCGCGATCCTACGAGCAGTACTTC
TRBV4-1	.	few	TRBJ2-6	CASSQGHGASGANVLTF	TGCGCCAGCAGCCAAGGACACGGTGCCTCTGGGGCCAACGTCCTGACTTTC
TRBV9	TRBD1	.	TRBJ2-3	CASSQEGGYSTDTQYF	TGTGCCAGCAGCCAGGAAGGGGGCTACAGCACAGATACGCAGTATTTT
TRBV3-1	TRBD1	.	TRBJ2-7	CASSPSGTGGQYEQYF	TGTGCCAGCAGCCCCTCCGGGACAGGGGGCCAGTACGAGCAGTACTTC
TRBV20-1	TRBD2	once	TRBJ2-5	CSALDREAETQYF	TGCAGTGCTCTTGACCGGGAGGCAGAGACCCAGTACTTC
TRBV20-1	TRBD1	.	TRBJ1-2	CSTTEGAKDGYTF	TGCAGTACTACGGAGGGGGCGAAGGATGGCTACACCTTC
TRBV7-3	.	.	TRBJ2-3	CASSETGGIADTQYF	TGTGCCAGCAGCGAAACGGGGGGCATCGCAGATACGCAGTATTTT
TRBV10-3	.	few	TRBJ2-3	CAISEGYSDTQYF	TGTGCCATCAGTGAAGGTTACTCCGATACGCAGTATTTT